These 32 T cell receptor beta chains came from one sample sequenced in a study of T cell changes during pregnancy in multiple sclerosis. Profiled with immunoSEQ multiplex PCR; TCRdb holds only in-frame clones, not every one. The sample holds about 42,000 clones; 95% to 97% are singletons and the top ten take 0.89%. The specimen was peripheral blood, collected in the second trimester of pregnancy. The receptors here all came from a female donor with multiple sclerosis, enrolled in a pregnancy study.

The J gene is TRBJ2-3, the V gene TRBV6-4, with 8 bases identical to TRBD2. J lost 1 base, V lost 3 bases, and 0 bases had no gene match. The CDR3 has 14 amino acids. Germline CDR1 MRHNA, CDR2 SNTAGT. CDR3 residues: CASSEAGGTDTQYF. For the CDR3, the DNA is TGTGCCAGCAGTGAAGCGGGGGGCACAGATACGCAGTATTTT.

V is TRBV5-1 and J is TRBJ2-2; tentative D call: TRBD1 (5 bases). The germline CDR1 and CDR2 sequences are SGHRS and YFSETQ. The CDR3 has 14 residues. V was shortened by 5 bases and J by 1 base, with 9 bases between the two germline ends. CDR3 amino acids: CASRPDRNTGELFF. The CDR3 region has the DNA TGCGCCAGCAGACCTGACAGGAACACCGGGGAGCTGTTTTTT.

The rearrangement links TRBV6-5 to TRBJ1-5, with TRBD1 as a possible D gene (5 bases). CDR1 and CDR2 from the germline V gene are MNHEY and SVGAGI. V was shortened by 4 bases and J by 2 bases, with 15 bases between the two germline ends. The CDR3 is 16 amino acids. CDR3 sequence (DNA): TGTGCCAGCAGTTTGGGGCGCCCTGCGGGCAATCAGCCCCAGCATTTT. Its protein is CASSLGRPAGNQPQHF.

The chain uses TRBV14 and TRBJ2-5; TRBD2 agrees at 12 bases. Per the germline V gene, CDR1 is SGHDN and CDR2 is FVKESK. V was pared by 0 bases and J by 5 bases, with 1 base of the junction left unmatched. The length of the CDR3 is 15 residues. This chain's CDR3 is CASSQDLAGGETQYF. DNA of the CDR3: TGTGCCAGCAGCCAAGACCTAGCGGGAGGGGAGACCCAGTACTTC.

This chain uses TRBV19 with TRBJ1-5, with TRBD1 as a possible D gene (6 bases). The CDR3 sequence is 15 residues long. Germline lookup yields CDR1 LNHDA and CDR2 SQIVND (reference sequence). Trimming took 5 bases from V and 4 from J, leaving 15 bases between them. Here the CDR3 DNA reads TGTGCCAGTAGTCAACAAAGAGGGGGTAATCAGCCCCAGCATTTT. Translation gives CASSQQRGGNQPQHF.

This clone was recorded once. The J gene is TRBJ2-7, the V gene TRBV11-2, with TRBD1 matching over 10 bases. Looked up from germline, CDR1 is SGHAT and CDR2 is FQNNGV. Trimming took 5 bases from V and 5 from J; bases not matched to a gene: 9. The CDR3 loop spans 15 amino acids. DNA for the CDR3: TGTGCCAGCAGCGCCCGGGACAGGGGAAGGAACGAGCAGTACTTC. Translating gives CASSARDRGRNEQYF.

DNA of the CDR3: TGTGCCAGCTCACAGGAGACTAACTATGGCTACACCTTC. This sequence encodes CASSQETNYGYTF. This chain links TRBV18 with TRBJ1-2; D is ambiguous. Trimming shortened V by 4 bases and J by 0 bases, and 6 bases separated the two germline ends. The germline V gene has CDR1 KGHSH and CDR2 LQKENI. The CDR3 is 13 residues long.

V is TRBV27 and J is TRBJ2-7; D is uncertain. The CDR3 has 12 amino acids. V lost 4 bases, J lost 10 bases, and 14 bases lay in between. Germline CDR1 MNHEY, CDR2 SMNVEV (reference sequence). The DNA of the CDR3 is TGTGCCAGCAGTTCCGGAGCTGGCCCACAGTACTTC. The encoded protein is CASSSGAGPQYF.

The chain couples TRBV5-1 to TRBJ2-7; TRBD2 matches at 14 bases. With 3 bases clipped from V and 3 bases from J, the junction kept 2 bases outside the gene matches. The germline V gene encodes CDR1 SGHRS and CDR2 YFSETQ. This CDR3 is 15 amino acids long. This CDR3 reads CASSSGLAGVYEQYF. CDR3 bases: TGCGCCAGCAGCTCGGGACTAGCGGGAGTCTACGAGCAGTACTTC.

This clone was recorded once. The chain joins TRBV5-1 to TRBJ1-1, with D uncertain. Trimming took 3 bases from V and 3 from J, leaving 12 bases between them. There are 14 residues in the CDR3. Germline values: CDR1 SGHRS, CDR2 YFSETQ. The CDR3 region is CASSSSVSYTEAFF. The CDR3, as DNA: TGCGCCAGCAGCTCGAGCGTTAGTTACACTGAAGCTTTCTTT.

The chain carries TRBV6-4 and TRBJ1-1, with D perhaps TRBD1 (5 bases). The CDR3 length is 14 residues. V lost 3 bases, J lost 3 bases, and 11 bases lay in between. Germline V CDR1 and CDR2: MRHNA, SNTAGT. The CDR3 DNA is TGTGCCAGCAGTGATGGTACAGGATACACTGAAGCTTTCTTT. Encoded protein: CASSDGTGYTEAFF.

This rearrangement joins TRBV18 to TRBJ1-5; possible D gene TRBD1, 6 bases. This CDR3 has 14 residues. V was cut by 5 bases and J by 3 bases, with 11 bases left in between. Germline V gives CDR1 KGHSH, CDR2 LQKENI. CDR3 sequence (DNA): TGTGCCAGCTCAGCCGGGACATACAATCAGCCCCAGCATTTT. Its protein product is CASSAGTYNQPQHF.

The chain employs TRBV5-1 and TRBJ2-5; TRBD2 agrees at 11 bases. The length of the CDR3 is 15 residues. Germline V CDR1 and CDR2: SGHRS, YFSETQ. Trimming cost V 2 bases and J 1 base; bases outside gene matches: 1. This CDR3 reads CASSLLAGAQETQYF. The DNA of the CDR3 is TGCGCCAGCAGCTTACTAGCGGGGGCCCAAGAGACCCAGTACTTC.

V gene TRBV5-4 combines with J gene TRBJ1-4; the D is unclear. CDR3 length: 14 amino acids. V shed 2 bases and J shed 4 bases, with 9 bases lying between them. Germline lookup yields CDR1 SGHNT and CDR2 YYREEE (reference sequence). The CDR3 sequence is CASSFGVGNEKLFF. The CDR3 nucleotides read TGTGCCAGCAGCTTCGGGGTCGGTAATGAAAAACTGTTTTTT.

This clone appeared once. The chain carries TRBV28 and TRBJ2-5, with 9 bases fitting TRBD2. Germline lookup yields CDR1 MDHEN and CDR2 SYDVKM. The trim removed 7 bases at V and 2 bases at J, leaving 2 bases unmatched. The CDR3 consists of 13 residues. CDR3 in amino acids: CASTLAGQETQYF. CDR3 sequence (DNA): TGTGCCAGCACTCTAGCGGGACAAGAGACCCAGTACTTC.

The V and J genes are TRBV19 and TRBJ2-3; D might be TRBD2 (6 bases). Germline loops: CDR1 LNHDA, CDR2 SQIVND (reference sequence). The CDR3 spans 14 residues. Trimming took off 8 bases at V and 1 base at J, with 13 bases between the two ends. CDR3 bases: TGTGCCAGTCGGGACTCTACTGGCACAGATACGCAGTATTTT. As protein: CASRDSTGTDTQYF.

The V call is TRBV5-1, the J call TRBJ1-1; D is undetermined. This CDR3 contains 11 residues. The germline CDR1 and CDR2 sequences are SGHRS and YFSETQ. Trimming removed 0 bases at V and 11 bases at J, with 8 bases between. CDR3 in DNA: TGCGCCAGCAGCTTGGGGGCAGCCGCTTTCTTT. Translated, it gives CASSLGAAAFF.

This clone has a single count. This chain links TRBV7-3 with TRBJ2-7, with 8 positions matching TRBD1. CDR3 length equals 13 residues. Germline V gives CDR1 SGHTA, CDR2 FQGTGA. V lost 2 bases, J lost 5 bases, and 2 bases stayed unmatched. The CDR3 reads CASSLGQGNEQYF. The CDR3 DNA reads as TGTGCCAGCAGCTTAGGACAGGGAAACGAGCAGTACTTC.

The V and J genes are TRBV5-1 and TRBJ2-2, with 9 nucleotides matching TRBD1. Trimming cost V 9 bases and J 6 bases; bases outside gene matches: 12. There are 15 residues in the CDR3. Per the germline V gene, CDR1 is SGHRS and CDR2 is YFSETQ. CDR3 region: CATTNPRQGAGELFF. The CDR3 DNA reads TGCGCCACAACCAACCCCCGACAGGGGGCCGGGGAGCTGTTTTTT.

The chain links TRBV30 to TRBJ2-1, with TRBD2 matching 12 bases. Germline CDR1 GTSNPN, CDR2 SVGIG (reference sequence). CDR3 length: 15 residues. V dropped 1 base and J dropped 6; count of bases not matched to a gene: 4. CDR3 amino acids: CAWSAPGLAGNEQFF. CDR3 nucleotides: TGTGCCTGGAGTGCCCCGGGACTAGCGGGCAATGAGCAGTTCTTC.

CDR3 nucleotides: TGTGCCAGCTCACCATACAATGGCGGAGACCAGTACTTC. This translates into CASSPYNGGDQYF. The chain links TRBV18 to TRBJ2-5; D remains unclear. V shed 2 bases and J shed 10 bases, with 14 bases lying between them. This CDR3 has 13 residues. The germline V gene has CDR1 KGHSH and CDR2 LQKENI.

V is TRBV5-1 and J is TRBJ2-3; 9 nucleotides match TRBD2. The CDR3 is 16 residues long. Germline V gene sequence: CDR1 SGHRS, CDR2 YFSETQ. J gave up 5 bases and V 4 bases, and 11 bases lay outside the gene matches. This CDR3 is CASSPGVAGAGDTQYF. For the CDR3, the DNA is TGCGCCAGCAGCCCCGGAGTAGCGGGGGCAGGAGATACGCAGTATTTT.

The V call is TRBV15, the J call TRBJ2-5; TRBD1 aligns across 8 bases. The CDR3 covers 13 residues. Germline CDR1 LNHNV, CDR2 YYDKDF (reference sequence). V trimming: 8 bases; J trimming: 7 bases; junction bases outside the gene matches: 9. Here the CDR3 DNA reads TGTGCCACCGGGGATCAGGGGGCCCGGACCCAGTACTTC. This codes for CATGDQGARTQYF.

The V call is TRBV28, the J call TRBJ2-1; possibly TRBD2 for D (6 bases). Trimming left V 8 bases short and J 8 bases short, with 19 bases between. Germline V CDR1 and CDR2: MDHEN, SYDVKM. This CDR3 spans 14 amino acids. This CDR3 is CASSLPGVIYEQFF. In nucleotides, the CDR3 is TGTGCCAGCTCTCTTCCGGGGGTTATATATGAGCAGTTCTTC.

The J gene is TRBJ2-2, the V gene TRBV14; D is uncertain. The V end lost 3 bases, the J end lost 3 bases, and 8 bases lay between the germline ends. There are 14 residues in the CDR3. Germline V gene sequence: CDR1 SGHDN, CDR2 FVKESK. The CDR3 region is CASSHQAHTGELFF. For the CDR3, the DNA is TGTGCCAGCAGCCACCAGGCCCACACCGGGGAGCTGTTTTTT.

This chain uses TRBV27 with TRBJ1-6; D gene ambiguous. Germline loops: CDR1 MNHEY, CDR2 SMNVEV (reference sequence). This CDR3 spans 13 amino acids. Deletions cut 4 bases from V and 8 bases from J, with 9 bases between. CDR3 coding DNA: TGTGCCAGCAGTTATCGACTTGATTCACCCCTCCACTTT. The encoded protein is CASSYRLDSPLHF.

This sequence joins TRBV7-6 and TRBJ2-7; the match to TRBD1 covers 8 bases. The CDR3 loop spans 14 amino acids. Germline V lookup: CDR1 SGHVS, CDR2 FNYEAQ. V was clipped by 1 base and J by 7 bases; unmatched bases: 6. The CDR3 protein is CASSLEGQVGEQYF. The CDR3, as DNA: TGTGCCAGCAGCTTAGAGGGACAGGTAGGGGAGCAGTACTTC. The whole variable domain, remainder taken from reference TRBV7-6 and TRBJ2-7, is GAGVSQSPRYKVTKRGQDVALRCDPISGHVSLYWYRQALGQGPEFLTYFNYEAQQDKSGLPNDRFSAERPEGSISTLTIQRTEQRDSAMYRCASSLEGQVGEQYFGPGTRLTVT.

V and J are TRBV29-1 and TRBJ2-7; TRBD2 matches 12 bases. J gave up 3 bases and V 3 bases, and 3 bases lay outside the gene matches. CDR1 is SQVTM, CDR2 ANQGSEA, per germline. This CDR3 has 14 amino acids. CDR3 loop: CSVETSGRDYEQYF. The DNA of the CDR3 is TGCAGCGTTGAGACTAGCGGGAGAGACTACGAGCAGTACTTC.

The V and J genes are TRBV11-1 and TRBJ2-3; 7 bases agree with TRBD2. Trimming took 5 bases from V and 2 from J; bases not matched to a gene: 4. The CDR3 totals 14 residues. Germline V gene data show CDR1 as SGHAT and CDR2 as FQDESV (reference sequence). For the CDR3, the DNA is TGTGCCAGCAGCCCGGGGACTACCACAGATACGCAGTATTTT. This translates into CASSPGTTTDTQYF.

The chain is built from TRBV5-1 and TRBJ1-2, with 8 positions matching TRBD1. The germline V gene has CDR1 SGHRS and CDR2 YFSETQ. This CDR3 has 13 amino acids. The V and J ends lost 2 bases and 8 bases, in that order; junction bases with no gene match: 5. The CDR3 DNA is TGCGCCAGCAGCTTTTCAGGGGGCAGGGGCTACACCTTC. Protein sequence: CASSFSGGRGYTF. Full variable domain (remainder filled in from reference TRBV5-1 and TRBJ1-2): KAGVTQTPRYLIKTRGQQVTLSCSPISGHRSVSWYQQTPGQGLQFLFEYFSETQRNKGNFPGRFSGRQFSNSRSEMNVSTLELGDSALYLCASSFSGGRGYTFGSGTRLTVV.

In nucleotides, the CDR3 is TGTGCTAGTGGACGGACAGGGAACACTGAAGCTTTCTTT. Translating it yields CASGRTGNTEAFF. V gene TRBV12-5 combines with J gene TRBJ1-1; the match to TRBD1 covers 7 bases. With V trimmed by 6 bases and J by 1 base, 2 bases remained unmatched. CDR1 is LGHNT, CDR2 FRNRAP, per germline. The CDR3 extends over 13 amino acids. The full variable domain, in which reference TRBV12-5 and TRBJ1-1 provide the parts outside the CDR3, is DARVTQTPRHKVTEMGQEVTMRCQPILGHNTVFWYRQTMMQGLELLAYFRNRAPLDDSGMPKDRFSAEMPDATLATLKIQPSEPRDSAVYFCASGRTGNTEAFFGQGTRLTVV.

The J gene is TRBJ2-1, the V gene TRBV7-2, with 7 bases identical to TRBD2. V trimming: 4 bases; J trimming: 4 bases; junction bases outside the gene matches: 4. CDR3 length: 14 residues. Germline V gene sequence: CDR1 SGHTA, CDR2 FQGNSA. The CDR3 sequence is CASSSPGGYNEQFF. The CDR3 DNA reads as TGTGCCAGCAGCTCCCCGGGGGGATACAATGAGCAGTTCTTC.